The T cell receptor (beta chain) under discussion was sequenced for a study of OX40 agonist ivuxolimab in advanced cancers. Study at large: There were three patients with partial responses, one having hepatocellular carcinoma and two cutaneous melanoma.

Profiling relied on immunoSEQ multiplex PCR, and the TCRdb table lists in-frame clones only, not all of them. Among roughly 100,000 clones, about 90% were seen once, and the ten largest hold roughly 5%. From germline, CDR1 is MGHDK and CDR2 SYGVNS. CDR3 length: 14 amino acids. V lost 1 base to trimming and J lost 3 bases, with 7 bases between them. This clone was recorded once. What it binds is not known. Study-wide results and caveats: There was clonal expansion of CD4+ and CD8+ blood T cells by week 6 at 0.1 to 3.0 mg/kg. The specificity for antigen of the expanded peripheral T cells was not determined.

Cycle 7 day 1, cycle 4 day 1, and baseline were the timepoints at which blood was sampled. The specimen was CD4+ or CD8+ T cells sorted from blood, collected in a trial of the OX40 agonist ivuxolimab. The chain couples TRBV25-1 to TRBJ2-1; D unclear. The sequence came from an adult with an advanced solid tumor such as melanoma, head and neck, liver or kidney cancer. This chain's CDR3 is CASSEFPLYNEQFF. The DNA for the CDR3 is TGTGCCAGCAGTGAATTCCCACTCTACAATGAGCAGTTCTTC.